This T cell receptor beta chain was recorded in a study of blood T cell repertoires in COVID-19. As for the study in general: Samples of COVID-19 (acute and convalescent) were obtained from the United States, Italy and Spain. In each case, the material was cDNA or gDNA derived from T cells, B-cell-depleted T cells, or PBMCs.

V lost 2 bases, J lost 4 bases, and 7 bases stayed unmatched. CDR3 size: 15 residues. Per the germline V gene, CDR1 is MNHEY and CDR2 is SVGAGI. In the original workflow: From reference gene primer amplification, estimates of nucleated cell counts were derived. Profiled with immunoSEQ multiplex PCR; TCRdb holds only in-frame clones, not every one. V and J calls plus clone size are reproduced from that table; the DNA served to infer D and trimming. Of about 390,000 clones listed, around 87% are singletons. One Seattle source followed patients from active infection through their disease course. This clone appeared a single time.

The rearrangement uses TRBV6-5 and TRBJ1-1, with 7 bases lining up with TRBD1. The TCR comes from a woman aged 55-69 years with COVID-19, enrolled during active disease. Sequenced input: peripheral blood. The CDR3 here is CASSYQGGPGTEAFF. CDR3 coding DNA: TGTGCCAGCAGTTACCAAGGGGGCCCAGGCACTGAAGCTTTCTTT.